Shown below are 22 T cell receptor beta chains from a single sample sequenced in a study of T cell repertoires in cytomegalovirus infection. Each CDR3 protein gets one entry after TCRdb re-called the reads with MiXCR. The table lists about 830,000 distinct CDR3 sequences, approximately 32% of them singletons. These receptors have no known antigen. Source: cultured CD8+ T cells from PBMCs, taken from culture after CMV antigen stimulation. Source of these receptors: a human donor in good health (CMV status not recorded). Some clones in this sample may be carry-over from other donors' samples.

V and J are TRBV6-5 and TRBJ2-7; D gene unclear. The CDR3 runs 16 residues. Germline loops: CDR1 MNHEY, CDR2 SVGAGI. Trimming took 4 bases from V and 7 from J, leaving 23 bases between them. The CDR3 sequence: CASSSHRVQSMGEQYF. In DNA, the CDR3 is TGTGCCAGCAGTTCGCACCGGGTGCAATCGATGGGGGAGCAGTACTTC.

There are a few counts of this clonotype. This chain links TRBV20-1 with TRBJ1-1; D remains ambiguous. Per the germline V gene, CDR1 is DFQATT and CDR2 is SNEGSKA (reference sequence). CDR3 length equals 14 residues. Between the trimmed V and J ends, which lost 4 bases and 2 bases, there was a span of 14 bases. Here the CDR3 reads CSATLRTINTEAFF. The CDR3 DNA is TGCAGTGCTACGTTAAGGACCATAAACACTGAAGCTTTCTTT.

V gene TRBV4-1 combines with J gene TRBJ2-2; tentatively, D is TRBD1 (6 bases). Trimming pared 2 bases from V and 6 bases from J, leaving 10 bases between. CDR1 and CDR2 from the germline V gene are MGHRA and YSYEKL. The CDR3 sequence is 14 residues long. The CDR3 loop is CASSQQGQAGELFF. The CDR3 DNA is TGCGCCAGCAGCCAACAGGGGCAAGCCGGGGAGCTGTTTTTT.

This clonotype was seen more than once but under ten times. CDR3 amino acids: CASSYPASASSYNEQFF. DNA of the CDR3: TGTGCCAGCAGTTACCCCGCTAGCGCCTCCTCCTACAATGAGCAGTTCTTC. This chain uses TRBV6-6 with TRBJ2-1, with D maybe TRBD2 (6 bases). The ends were cut back, 2 bases at V and 0 bases at J, with 14 bases in the middle. The CDR3 is 17 amino acids. CDR1 MNHNY and CDR2 SVGAGI come from the germline V gene (reference sequence).

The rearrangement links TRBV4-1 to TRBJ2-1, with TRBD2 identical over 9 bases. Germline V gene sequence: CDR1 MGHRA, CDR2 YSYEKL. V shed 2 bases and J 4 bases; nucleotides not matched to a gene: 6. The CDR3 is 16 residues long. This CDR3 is CASSQQDGLAYNEQFF. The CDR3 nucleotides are TGCGCCAGCAGCCAACAGGACGGACTAGCGTACAATGAGCAGTTCTTC.

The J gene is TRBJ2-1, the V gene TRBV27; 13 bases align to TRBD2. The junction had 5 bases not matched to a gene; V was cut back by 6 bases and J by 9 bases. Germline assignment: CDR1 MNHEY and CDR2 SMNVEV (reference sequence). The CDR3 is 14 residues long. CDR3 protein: CASRTSGGPPEQFF. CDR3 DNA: TGTGCCAGCAGGACTAGCGGGGGGCCCCCTGAGCAGTTCTTC.

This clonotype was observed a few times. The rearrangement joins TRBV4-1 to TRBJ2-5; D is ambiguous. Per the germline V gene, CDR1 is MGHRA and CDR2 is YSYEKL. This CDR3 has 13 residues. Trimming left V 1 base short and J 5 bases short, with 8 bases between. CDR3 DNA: TGCGCCAGCAGCCAAGTCGGTGAGGAGACCCAGTACTTC. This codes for CASSQVGEETQYF.

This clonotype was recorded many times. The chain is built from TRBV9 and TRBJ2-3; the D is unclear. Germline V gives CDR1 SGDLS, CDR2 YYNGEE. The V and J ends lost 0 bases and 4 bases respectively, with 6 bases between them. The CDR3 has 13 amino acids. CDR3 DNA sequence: TGTGCCAGCAGCGTAGAAGTGCCAGATACGCAGTATTTT. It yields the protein CASSVEVPDTQYF.

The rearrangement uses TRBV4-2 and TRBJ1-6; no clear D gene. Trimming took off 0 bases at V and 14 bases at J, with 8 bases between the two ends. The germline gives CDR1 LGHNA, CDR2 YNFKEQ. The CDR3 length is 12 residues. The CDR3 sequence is CASSQDETTLHF. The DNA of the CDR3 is TGTGCCAGCAGCCAAGATGAAACAACCCTCCACTTT.

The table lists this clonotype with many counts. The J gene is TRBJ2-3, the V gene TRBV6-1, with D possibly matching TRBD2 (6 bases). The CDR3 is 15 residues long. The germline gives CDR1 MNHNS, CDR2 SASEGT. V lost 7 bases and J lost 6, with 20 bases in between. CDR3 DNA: TGTGCCAGCAAAGGCCGGGCCCAAGGGAGGGATACGCAGTATTTT. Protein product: CASKGRAQGRDTQYF.

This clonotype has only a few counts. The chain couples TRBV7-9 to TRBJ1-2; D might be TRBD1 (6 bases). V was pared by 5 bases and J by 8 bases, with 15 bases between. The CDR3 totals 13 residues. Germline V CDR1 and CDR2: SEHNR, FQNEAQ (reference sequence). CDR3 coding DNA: TGTGCCAGCAGCCATGGGACACAAGGGGGCTACACCTTC. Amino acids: CASSHGTQGGYTF. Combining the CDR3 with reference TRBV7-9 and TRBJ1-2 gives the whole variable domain DTGVSQNPRHKITKRGQNVTFRCDPISEHNRLYWYRQTLGQGPEFLTYFQNEAQLEKSRLLSDRFSAERPKGSFSTLEIQRTEQGDSAMYLCASSHGTQGGYTFGSGTRLTVV.

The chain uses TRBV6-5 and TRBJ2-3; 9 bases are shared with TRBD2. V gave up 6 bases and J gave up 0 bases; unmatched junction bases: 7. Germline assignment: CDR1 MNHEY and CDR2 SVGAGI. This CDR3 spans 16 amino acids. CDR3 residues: CASSVLAGASTDTQYF. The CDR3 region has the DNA TGTGCCAGCAGCGTCTTAGCGGGGGCTAGCACAGATACGCAGTATTTT.

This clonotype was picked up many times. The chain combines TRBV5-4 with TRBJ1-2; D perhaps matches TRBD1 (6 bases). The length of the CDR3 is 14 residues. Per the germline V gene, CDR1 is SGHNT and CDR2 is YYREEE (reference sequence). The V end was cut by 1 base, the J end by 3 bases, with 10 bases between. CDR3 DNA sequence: TGTGCCAGCAGCTTGCCGGGGGCTGACTATGGCTACACCTTC. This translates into CASSLPGADYGYTF.

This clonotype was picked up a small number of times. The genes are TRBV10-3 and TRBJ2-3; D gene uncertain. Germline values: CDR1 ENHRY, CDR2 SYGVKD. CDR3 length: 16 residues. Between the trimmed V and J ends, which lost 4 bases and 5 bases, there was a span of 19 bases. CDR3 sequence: CAISASVGRPGDTQYF. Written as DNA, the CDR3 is TGTGCCATCAGTGCCTCGGTGGGTAGACCTGGAGATACGCAGTATTTT.

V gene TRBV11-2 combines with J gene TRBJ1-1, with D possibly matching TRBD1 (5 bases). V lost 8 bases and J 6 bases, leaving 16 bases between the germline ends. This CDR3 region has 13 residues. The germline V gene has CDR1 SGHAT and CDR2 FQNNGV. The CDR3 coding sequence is TGTGCCAGCGTCTTATGGGGGGGGTCTGAAGCTTTCTTT. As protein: CASVLWGGSEAFF.

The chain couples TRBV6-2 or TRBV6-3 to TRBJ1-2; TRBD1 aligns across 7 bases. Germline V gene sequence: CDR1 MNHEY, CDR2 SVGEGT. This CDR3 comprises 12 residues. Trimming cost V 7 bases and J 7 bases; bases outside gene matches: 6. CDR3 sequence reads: CASIGGIGGYTF. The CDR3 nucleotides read TGTGCCAGCATAGGGGGCATAGGTGGCTACACCTTC.

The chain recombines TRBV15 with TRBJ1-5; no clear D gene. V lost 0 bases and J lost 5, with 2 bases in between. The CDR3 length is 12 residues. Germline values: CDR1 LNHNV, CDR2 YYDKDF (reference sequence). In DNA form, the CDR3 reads TGTGCCACCAGCAGAGATTATCAGCCCCAGCATTTT. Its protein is CATSRDYQPQHF.

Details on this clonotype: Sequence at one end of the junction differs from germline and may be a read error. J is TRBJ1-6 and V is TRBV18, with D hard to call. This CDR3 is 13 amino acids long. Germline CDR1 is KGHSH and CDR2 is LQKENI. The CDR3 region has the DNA TGTGCCAGCTCACCAGGTGTTGACTCACTCCTCCACTTT. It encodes CASSPGVDSLLHF.

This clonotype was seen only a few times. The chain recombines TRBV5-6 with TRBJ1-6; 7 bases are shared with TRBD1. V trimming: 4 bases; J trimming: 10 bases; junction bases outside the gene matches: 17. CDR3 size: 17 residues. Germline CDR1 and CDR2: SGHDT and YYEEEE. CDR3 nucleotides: TGTGCCAGCAGCCTCCGAGGGGACAGAAATCCCCAATCACCCCTCCACTTT. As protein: CASSLRGDRNPQSPLHF.

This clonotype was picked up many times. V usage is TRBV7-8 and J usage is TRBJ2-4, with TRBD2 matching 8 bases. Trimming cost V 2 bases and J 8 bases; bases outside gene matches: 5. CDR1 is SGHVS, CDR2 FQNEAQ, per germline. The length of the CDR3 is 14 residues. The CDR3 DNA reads TGTGCCAGCAGCTTATATGTTAGCGGGGACATTCAGTACTTC. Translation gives CASSLYVSGDIQYF.

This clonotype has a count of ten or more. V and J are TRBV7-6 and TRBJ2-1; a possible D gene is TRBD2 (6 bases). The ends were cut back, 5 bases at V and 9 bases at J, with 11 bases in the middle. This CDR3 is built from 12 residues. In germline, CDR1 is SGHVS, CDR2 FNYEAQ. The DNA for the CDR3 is TGTGCCAGCAGCCGAAGGGGAGGTGAGCAGTTCTTC. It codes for CASSRRGGEQFF.

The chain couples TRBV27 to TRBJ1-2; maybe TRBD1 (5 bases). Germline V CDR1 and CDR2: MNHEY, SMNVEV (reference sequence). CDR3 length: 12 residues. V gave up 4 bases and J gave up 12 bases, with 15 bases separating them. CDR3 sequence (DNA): TGTGCCAGCAGTTCCGGACAAGATGGGCACACCTTC. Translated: CASSSGQDGHTF.